The source of this TCR beta chain is a study of blood T cell repertoires in COVID-19. Study-level information: Acute-phase and convalescent COVID-19 samples originated in the United States, Italy and Spain. From T cells, B-cell-depleted T cells, or PBMCs came the material, which was cDNA or gDNA.

Original handling: Amplifying reference gene primers gave estimates of nucleated cell counts. TCRdb's copy holds only in-frame clones and misses some; the assay was immunoSEQ multiplex PCR. The V and J calls and the clone size are those of that table, but D and trimming were determined from the DNA. The sample includes 150,000 to 250,000 clones, 75% to 90% seen only once; the top ten take 2% to 2.5%. Individuals drawn from 20 to 25 US areas were about 18 to 100 years old. The CDR3 is 16 amino acids. CDR1 is LGHNA and CDR2 is YSLEER in the germline V gene. The V gene lost 0 bases and the J gene lost 9 bases, with 15 bases spanning the gap.

This clonotype was sampled from a woman in her twenties or thirties who had recovered from COVID-19. Source material: PBMCs or T cells enriched from blood (not recorded which). V is TRBV4-3 and J is TRBJ1-6; D not resolved. CDR3 residues: CASSQDIGRRSSPLHF. The CDR3 DNA follows: TGCGCCAGCAGCCAAGATATTGGGAGACGTAGTTCACCCCTCCACTTT.